The T cell receptor beta chain under discussion was sequenced for a study of T cell responses to AZD1222 COVID-19 vaccine. Points from the study as a whole: Repertoire sampling happened only post peak T cell response. Most donors were white British, females outnumbered males, and clonal diversity was possibly underestimated. When two AZD1222 doses had been given, Spike-specific TCR breadth and depth rose.

TCRdb's table, derived via immunoSEQ multiplex PCR, lists solely in-frame clones and lacks some. Of some 150,000 clones in the sample, 86% are singletons; the top ten hold around 5.1%. As concerns this clone: Its antigen is as yet unknown.

The trim removed 6 bases at V and 3 bases at J, leaving 6 bases unmatched. There are 14 residues in the CDR3. CDR1 and CDR2 from the germline V gene are KGHSH and LQKENI. Doses given second, at about 4 or about 12 weeks, were pooled. The receptor comes from an adult who received the AZD1222 COVID-19 vaccine. V usage is TRBV18 and J usage is TRBJ2-7; 9 bases fit TRBD2. Sequencing was performed on peripheral blood, taken 28 days after the second AZD1222 dose. The CDR3 is CASSLSGSIYEQYF. CDR3 nucleotides: TGTGCCAGCTCTCTTAGCGGGAGTATCTACGAGCAGTACTTC. The full variable domain, its missing parts supplied by reference TRBV18 and TRBJ2-7, is NAGVMQNPRHLVRRRGQEARLRCSPMKGHSHVYWYRQLPEEGLKFMVYLQKENIIDESGMPKERFSAEFPKEGPSILRIQQVVRGDSAAYFCASSLSGSIYEQYFGPGTRLTVT.